This T cell receptor (beta chain) emerged from a study of blood T cell repertoires in COVID-19. TCRdb's copy holds only in-frame clones and misses some; the assay was immunoSEQ multiplex PCR. The data show 15,000 to 20,000 clones, roughly 89% seen once. Trimming at V came to 7 bases and at J to 6 bases, leaving 8 bases not matched to a gene. The germline V gene has CDR1 MNHEY and CDR2 SMNVEV (reference sequence). This CDR3 comprises 15 residues. The origin of this receptor is a man between 60 and 70 years old with acute or convalescent COVID-19. V gene TRBV27 combines with J gene TRBJ1-6, with 8 positions matching TRBD1. Sample: peripheral blood. CDR3 in amino acids: CASNPGTGSNSPLHF. The DNA for the CDR3 is TGTGCCAGCAACCCAGGGACAGGTTCTAATTCACCCCTCCACTTT.